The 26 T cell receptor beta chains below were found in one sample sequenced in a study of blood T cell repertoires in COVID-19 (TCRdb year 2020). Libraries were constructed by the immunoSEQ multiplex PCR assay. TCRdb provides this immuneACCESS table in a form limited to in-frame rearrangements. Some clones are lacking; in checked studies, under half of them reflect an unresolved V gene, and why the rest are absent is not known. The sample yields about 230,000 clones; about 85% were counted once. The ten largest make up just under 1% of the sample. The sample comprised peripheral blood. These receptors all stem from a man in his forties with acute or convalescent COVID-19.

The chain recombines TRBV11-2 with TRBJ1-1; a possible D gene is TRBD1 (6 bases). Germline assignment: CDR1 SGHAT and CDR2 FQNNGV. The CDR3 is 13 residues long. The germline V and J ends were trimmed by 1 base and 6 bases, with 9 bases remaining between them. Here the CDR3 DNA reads TGTGCCAGCAGCTTAGCAGGGGTTCCTGAAGCTTTCTTT. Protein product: CASSLAGVPEAFF.

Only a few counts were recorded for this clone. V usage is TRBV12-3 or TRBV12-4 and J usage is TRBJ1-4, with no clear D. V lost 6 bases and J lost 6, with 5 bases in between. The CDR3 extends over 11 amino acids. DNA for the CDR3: TGTGCCAGCAGCACATATGAAAAACTGTTTTTT. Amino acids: CASSTYEKLFF.

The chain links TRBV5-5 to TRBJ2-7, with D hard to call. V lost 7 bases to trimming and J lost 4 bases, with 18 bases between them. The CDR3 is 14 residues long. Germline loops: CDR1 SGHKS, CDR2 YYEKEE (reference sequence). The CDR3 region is CASHLGRILYEQYF. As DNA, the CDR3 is TGTGCCAGCCACCTGGGCAGGATCCTTTACGAGCAGTACTTC.

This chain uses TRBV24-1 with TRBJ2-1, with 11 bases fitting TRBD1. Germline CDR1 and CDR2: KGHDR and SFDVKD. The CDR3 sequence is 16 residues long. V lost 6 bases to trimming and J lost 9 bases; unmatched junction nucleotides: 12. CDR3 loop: CATSPSGQGEWIEQFF. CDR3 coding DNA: TGTGCCACCAGTCCGTCGGGACAGGGGGAATGGATTGAGCAGTTCTTC.

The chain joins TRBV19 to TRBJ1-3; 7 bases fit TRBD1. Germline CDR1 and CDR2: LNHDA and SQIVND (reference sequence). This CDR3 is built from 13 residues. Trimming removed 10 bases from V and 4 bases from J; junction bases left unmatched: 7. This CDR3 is CATRQGSGNTIYF. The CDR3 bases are TGTGCCACAAGACAGGGATCAGGAAACACCATATATTTT.

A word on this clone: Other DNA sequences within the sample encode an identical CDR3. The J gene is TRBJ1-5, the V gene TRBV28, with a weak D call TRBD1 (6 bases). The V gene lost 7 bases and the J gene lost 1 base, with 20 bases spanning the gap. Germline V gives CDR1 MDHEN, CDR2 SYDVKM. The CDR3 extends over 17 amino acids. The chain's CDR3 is CASNGGRGLGSNQPQHF. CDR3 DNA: TGTGCCAGCAACGGGGGGCGGGGGCTCGGAAGCAATCAGCCCCAGCATTTT.

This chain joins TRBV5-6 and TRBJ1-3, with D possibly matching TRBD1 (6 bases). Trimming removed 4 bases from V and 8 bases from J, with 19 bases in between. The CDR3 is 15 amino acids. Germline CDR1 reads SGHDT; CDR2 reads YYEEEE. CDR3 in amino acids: CASSQIGGARDTIYF. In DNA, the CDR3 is TGTGCCAGCAGCCAGATAGGGGGAGCACGGGACACCATATATTTT.

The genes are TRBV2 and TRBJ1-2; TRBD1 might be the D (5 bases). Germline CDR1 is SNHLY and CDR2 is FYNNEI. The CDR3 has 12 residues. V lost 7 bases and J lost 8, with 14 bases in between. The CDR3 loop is CASTEASGGYTF. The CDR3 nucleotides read TGTGCCAGCACCGAGGCGTCAGGGGGCTACACCTTC.

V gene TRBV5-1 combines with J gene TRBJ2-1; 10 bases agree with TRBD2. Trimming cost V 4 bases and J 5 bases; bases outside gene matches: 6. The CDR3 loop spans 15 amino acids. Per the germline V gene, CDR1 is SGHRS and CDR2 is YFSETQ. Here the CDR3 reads CASSNLAGADNEQFF. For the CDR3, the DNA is TGCGCCAGCAGCAACCTAGCGGGGGCGGACAATGAGCAGTTCTTC.

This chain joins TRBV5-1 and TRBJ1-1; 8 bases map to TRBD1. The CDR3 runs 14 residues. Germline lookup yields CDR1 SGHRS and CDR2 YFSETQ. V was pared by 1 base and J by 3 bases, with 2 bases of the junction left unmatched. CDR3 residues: CASSLQGADTEAFF. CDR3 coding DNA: TGCGCCAGCAGCTTGCAGGGGGCTGACACTGAAGCTTTCTTT.

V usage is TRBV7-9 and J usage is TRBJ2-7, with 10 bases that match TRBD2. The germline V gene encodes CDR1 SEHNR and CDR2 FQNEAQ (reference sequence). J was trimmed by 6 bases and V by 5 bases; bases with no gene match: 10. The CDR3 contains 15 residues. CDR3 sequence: CASSELAGGLSEQYF. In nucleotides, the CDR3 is TGTGCCAGCAGCGAGTTAGCGGGGGGCCTCTCCGAGCAGTACTTC.

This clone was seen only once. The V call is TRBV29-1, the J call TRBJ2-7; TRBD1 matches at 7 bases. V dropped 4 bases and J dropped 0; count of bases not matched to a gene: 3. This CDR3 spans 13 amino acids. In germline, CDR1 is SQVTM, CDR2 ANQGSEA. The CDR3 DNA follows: TGCAGCGTTGGGACAGGCGTCTCCTACGAGCAGTACTTC. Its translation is CSVGTGVSYEQYF.

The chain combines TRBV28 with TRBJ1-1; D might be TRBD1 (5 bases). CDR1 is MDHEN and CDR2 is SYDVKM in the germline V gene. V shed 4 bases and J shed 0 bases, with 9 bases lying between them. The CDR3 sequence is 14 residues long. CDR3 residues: CASSSHRMNTEAFF. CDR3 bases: TGTGCCAGCAGTTCTCACAGGATGAACACTGAAGCTTTCTTT.

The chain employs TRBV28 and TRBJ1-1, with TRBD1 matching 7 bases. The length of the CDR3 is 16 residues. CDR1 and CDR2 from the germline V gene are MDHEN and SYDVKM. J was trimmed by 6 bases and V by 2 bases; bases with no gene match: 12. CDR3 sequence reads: CASSLTGVRVGAEAFF. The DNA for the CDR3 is TGTGCCAGCAGTTTAACAGGGGTAAGGGTGGGTGCTGAAGCTTTCTTT.

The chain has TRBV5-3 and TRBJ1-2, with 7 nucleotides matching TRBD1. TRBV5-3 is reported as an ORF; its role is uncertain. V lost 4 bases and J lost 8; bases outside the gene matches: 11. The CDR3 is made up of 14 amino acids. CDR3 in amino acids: CARSVDRQGQGYTF. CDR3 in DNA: TGTGCCAGAAGCGTGGATCGACAGGGTCAAGGCTACACCTTC.

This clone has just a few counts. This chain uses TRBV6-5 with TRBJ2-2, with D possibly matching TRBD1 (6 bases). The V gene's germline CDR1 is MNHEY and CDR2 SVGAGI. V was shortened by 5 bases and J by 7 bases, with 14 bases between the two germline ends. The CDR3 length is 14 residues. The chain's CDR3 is CASSPTGMGGELFF. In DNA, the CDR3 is TGTGCCAGCAGTCCAACAGGGATGGGCGGGGAGCTGTTTTTT.

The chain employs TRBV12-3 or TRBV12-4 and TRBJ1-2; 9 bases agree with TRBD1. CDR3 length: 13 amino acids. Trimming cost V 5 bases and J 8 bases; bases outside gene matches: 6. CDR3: CASSPYRGLGYTF. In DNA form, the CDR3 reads TGTGCCAGCAGTCCCTACAGGGGGCTCGGCTACACCTTC.

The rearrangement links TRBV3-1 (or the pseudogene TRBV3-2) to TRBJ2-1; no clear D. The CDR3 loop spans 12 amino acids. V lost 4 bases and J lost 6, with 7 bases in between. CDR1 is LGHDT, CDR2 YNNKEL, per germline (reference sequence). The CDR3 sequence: CASSPYANEQFF. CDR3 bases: TGTGCCAGCAGCCCCTACGCCAATGAGCAGTTCTTC.

The CDR3 reads CASSQPGTGALIGACTDTQYF. The CDR3 coding sequence is TGCGCCAGCAGCCAACCAGGGACAGGGGCCCTGATCGGGGCTTGCACAGATACGCAGTATTTT. The chain recombines TRBV4-1 with TRBJ2-3; TRBD1 aligns across 10 bases. Germline assignment: CDR1 MGHRA and CDR2 YSYEKL. Trimming took 2 bases from V and 1 from J; bases not matched to a gene: 18. The CDR3 totals 21 residues.

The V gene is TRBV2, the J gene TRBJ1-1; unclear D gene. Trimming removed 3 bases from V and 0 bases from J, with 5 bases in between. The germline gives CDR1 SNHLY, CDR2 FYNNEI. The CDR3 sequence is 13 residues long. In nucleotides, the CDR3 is TGTGCCAGCAGTGAGCAGGTGAACACTGAAGCTTTCTTT. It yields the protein CASSEQVNTEAFF. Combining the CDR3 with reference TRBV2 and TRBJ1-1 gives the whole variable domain EPEVTQTPSHQVTQMGQEVILRCVPISNHLYFYWYRQILGQKVEFLVSFYNNEISEKSEIFDDQFSVERPDGSNFTLKIRSTKLEDSAMYFCASSEQVNTEAFFGQGTRLTVV.

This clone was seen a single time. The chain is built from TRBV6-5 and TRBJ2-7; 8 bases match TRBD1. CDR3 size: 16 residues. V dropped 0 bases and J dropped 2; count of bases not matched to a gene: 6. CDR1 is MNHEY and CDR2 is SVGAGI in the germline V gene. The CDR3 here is CASSYSGQVVPYEQYF. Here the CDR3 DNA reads TGTGCCAGCAGTTACTCGGGACAGGTCGTCCCCTACGAGCAGTACTTC.

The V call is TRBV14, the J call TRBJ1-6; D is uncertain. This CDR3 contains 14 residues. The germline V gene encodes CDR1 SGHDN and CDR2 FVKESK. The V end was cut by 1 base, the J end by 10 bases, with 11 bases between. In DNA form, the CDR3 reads TGTGCCAGCAGCCAAGTGATGGGAGGGTCACCCCTCCACTTT. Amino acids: CASSQVMGGSPLHF.

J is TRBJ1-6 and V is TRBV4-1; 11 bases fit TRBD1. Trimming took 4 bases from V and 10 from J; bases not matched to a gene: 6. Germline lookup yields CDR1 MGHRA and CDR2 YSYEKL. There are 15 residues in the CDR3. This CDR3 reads CASSLGQGAHSPLHF. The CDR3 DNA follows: TGCGCCAGCAGCCTAGGACAGGGGGCACACTCACCCCTCCACTTT.

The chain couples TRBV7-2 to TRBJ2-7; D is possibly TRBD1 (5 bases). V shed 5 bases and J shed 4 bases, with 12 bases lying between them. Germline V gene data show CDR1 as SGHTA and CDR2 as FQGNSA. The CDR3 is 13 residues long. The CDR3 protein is CASSPGLGYEQYF. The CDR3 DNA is TGTGCCAGCAGCCCAGGGCTCGGGTACGAGCAGTACTTC.

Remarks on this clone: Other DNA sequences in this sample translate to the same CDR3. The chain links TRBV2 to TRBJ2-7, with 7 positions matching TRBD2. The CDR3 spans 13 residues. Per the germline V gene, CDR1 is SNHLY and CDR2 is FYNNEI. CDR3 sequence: CASGLRGLYEQYF. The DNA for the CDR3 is TGTGCTAGCGGGCTCCGAGGACTATACGAGCAGTACTTC.

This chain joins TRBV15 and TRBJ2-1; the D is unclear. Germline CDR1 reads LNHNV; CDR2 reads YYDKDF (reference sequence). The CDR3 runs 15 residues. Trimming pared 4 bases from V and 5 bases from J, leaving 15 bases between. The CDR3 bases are TGTGCCACCAGCATGGGCCCATTACCAAACAATGAGCAGTTCTTC. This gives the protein CATSMGPLPNNEQFF. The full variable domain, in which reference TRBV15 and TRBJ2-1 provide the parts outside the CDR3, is DAMVIQNPRYQVTQFGKPVTLSCSQTLNHNVMYWYQQKSSQAPKLLFHYYDKDFNNEADTPDNFQSRRPNTSFCFLDIRSPGLGDTAMYLCATSMGPLPNNEQFFGPGTRLTVL.